The sample holds many counts of the clone carrying this T cell receptor (beta chain). Antigen: not known. These data originate in a study of T cell repertoires in cytomegalovirus infection. About the study: Signatures in public TCR beta sequences pointed to both CMV infection and matching HLA type.

Trimming cost V 3 bases and J 5 bases, with 13 bases left between them. CDR1 is SGHTA and CDR2 is FQGNSA in the germline V gene. CDR3 length: 14 residues. Study outcomes and limitations: The study identified carriers of CMV plus the relevant HLA from cumulative public TCR beta family frequency. Ex vivo responses were dominated by HLA-C-restricted CMV-specific TCR beta clonotypes.

TCRdb fed the reads into MiXCR, producing one record per CDR3 protein. The data contain about 240,000 distinct CDR3 sequences, roughly 6.5% of them seen just once; the ten biggest clones take up 5.5% to 6.5%. Sequenced sample: PBMCs. The chain uses TRBV7-2 and TRBJ1-1; D is ambiguous. This TCR was sampled from a human donor in good health (CMV status not recorded). Some clones in this sample may be carry-over from other donors' samples. In nucleotides, the CDR3 is TGTGCCAGCAGCTTGGACCTTAAAATAACTGAAGCTTTCTTT. Residues: CASSLDLKITEAFF.